The rows below give T cell receptor beta chains drawn from one sample of a study of shared clonotypes between healthy human individuals. TCRdb keeps only in-frame clones here, not all; method: immunoSEQ multiplex PCR. The sample shows about 2,100,000 clones, more than 85% of them seen only once. The sequencing input was naive CD8+ T cells from PBMCs. These receptor sequences come from a man aged 18 to 30 in good health. Some clones in this sample may be carry-over from other donors' samples. The CDR3 runs from the conserved cysteine through the conserved F or W. A D gene is named only where the DNA matches it firmly. Size values are once, few and many counts, or a class for expanded clones, and some rows have none.

d_gene	v_gene	j_gene	abundance	CDR3aa	CDR3nt
TRBD2	TRBV5-4	TRBJ2-1	NA	CSIGTSGTLTYNEQFF	TGTTCCATCGGGACTAGCGGAACCTTAACCTACAATGAGCAGTTCTTC
NA	TRBV12-1	TRBJ1-1	NA	CACRQSNTEAFF	TGTGCCTGTCGACAGTCGAACACTGAAGCTTTCTTT
NA	TRBV28	TRBJ2-7	NA	CASRPPDFLPYEQYF	TGTGCCAGCAGGCCGCCGGACTTTTTACCCTACGAGCAGTACTTC
TRBD2	TRBV5-4	TRBJ2-3	NA	CASSLKRERGDTQYF	TGTGCCAGCAGCTTGAAGCGGGAACGGGGAGATACGCAGTATTTT
TRBD1	TRBV30	TRBJ1-3	NA	CAWSQGGPNTIYF	TGTGCCTGGAGTCAGGGGGGCCCAAACACCATATATTTT
NA	TRBV6-4	TRBJ2-1	NA	CASSDSTGEQFF	TGTGCCAGCAGTGACTCGACGGGCGAGCAGTTCTTC
NA	TRBV21-1	TRBJ2-7	NA	CASSTRKGQASYEQYF	TGTGCCAGCAGCACACGCAAGGGACAGGCAAGCTACGAGCAGTACTTC
NA	TRBV4-1	TRBJ2-2	NA	CASSQGHGNTGELFF	TGCGCCAGCAGCCAAGGTCATGGGAACACCGGGGAGCTGTTTTTT
TRBD1	TRBV28	TRBJ2-1	NA	CASSQPGQGPHEQFF	TGTGCCAGCAGTCAACCGGGACAGGGCCCCCATGAGCAGTTCTTC
NA	TRBV7-8	TRBJ2-7	once	CASSLGARADYEQYF	TGTGCCAGCAGCTTAGGGGCCAGGGCAGACTACGAGCAGTACTTC
TRBD1	TRBV19	TRBJ2-7	NA	CASNGLGTGHYEQYF	TGTGCCAGTAATGGGCTAGGGACAGGGCACTACGAGCAGTACTTC
NA	TRBV27	TRBJ1-1	once	CASFEEGANTEAFF	TGTGCCAGCTTTGAGGAGGGAGCGAACACTGAAGCTTTCTTT
NA	TRBV28	TRBJ2-1	NA	CASEALGSSYNEQFF	TGTGCCAGTGAGGCACTAGGAAGCTCCTACAATGAGCAGTTCTTC
TRBD1	TRBV5-8	TRBJ2-7	NA	CASSPGTGGGFGEQYF	TGTGCCAGCAGCCCGGGGACAGGGGGCGGTTTTGGGGAGCAGTACTTC
NA	TRBV30	TRBJ2-5	NA	CAWQDFGGGTQYF	TGTGCCTGGCAAGACTTTGGTGGGGGGACCCAGTACTTC
NA	TRBV27	TRBJ2-2	NA	CASRSVGGAYRELFF	TGTGCCAGCAGGTCGGTTGGGGGGGCATACAGGGAGCTGTTTTTT
TRBD1	TRBV5-1	TRBJ2-7	once	CASSFSGGKDNEQYF	TGCGCCAGCAGCTTCTCAGGGGGAAAAGACAACGAGCAGTACTTC
NA	TRBV5-6	TRBJ2-7	NA	CASSLAPVEEQYF	TGTGCCAGCAGCTTGGCCCCGGTAGAGGAGCAGTACTTC
TRBD1	TRBV28	TRBJ2-2	NA	CASGFRTGYTGELFF	TGTGCCAGCGGATTCCGGACAGGGTACACCGGGGAGCTGTTTTTT
TRBD1	TRBV19	TRBJ2-7	NA	CASSEWTGTYEQYF	TGTGCCAGTAGTGAGTGGACAGGCACCTACGAGCAGTACTTC
NA	TRBV9	TRBJ2-1	NA	CASSLSGTAYNEQFF	TGTGCCAGCTCTCTCTCCGGGACGGCATACAATGAGCAGTTCTTC
NA	TRBV10-3	TRBJ2-1	NA	CAISARVDEQFF	TGTGCCATCAGTGCCCGGGTGGATGAGCAGTTCTTC
NA	TRBV29-1	TRBJ2-1	NA	CSVGAKVGQQISGDEQFF	TGCAGCGTTGGCGCGAAGGTGGGGCAGCAAATTTCCGGCGATGAGCAGTTCTTC
NA	TRBV7-9	TRBJ1-1	NA	CASSTNRDETEAFF	TGTGCCAGCAGTACAAATAGGGACGAGACTGAAGCTTTCTTT